The clone carrying this T cell receptor (beta chain) was seen many times. The sample is drawn from a study of read filtering for tumor transcriptome and immune sequencing. Across the whole study: By R-ISS, stages I, II and III held 8, 16 and 7 patients. Whole-transcriptome libraries were prepared after DNase treatment.

Germline V CDR1 and CDR2: SGHRS, YFSETQ. This CDR3 region has 18 residues. V was clipped by 4 bases and J by 7 bases; unmatched bases: 13. Molecular barcoded adaptors covering alpha/delta and beta/gamma chains were used on approximately 400 ng RNA. Using its own MiXCR run on the reads, TCRdb lists one record per CDR3 protein. The table records around 130,000 distinct CDR3 sequences, under 15% of them present only once. Sequenced input: a population of CD138-negative cells sorted from bone marrow. The gene calls are TRBV5-1 and TRBJ2-1; 14 nucleotides align to TRBD2. The sequence was obtained from a donor at least 40 years old with multiple myeloma. This CDR3 reads CASSITGTSGSPGNEQFF. CDR3 nucleotide sequence: TGCGCCAGCAGCATCACCGGGACTAGCGGGAGCCCAGGGAATGAGCAGTTCTTC.